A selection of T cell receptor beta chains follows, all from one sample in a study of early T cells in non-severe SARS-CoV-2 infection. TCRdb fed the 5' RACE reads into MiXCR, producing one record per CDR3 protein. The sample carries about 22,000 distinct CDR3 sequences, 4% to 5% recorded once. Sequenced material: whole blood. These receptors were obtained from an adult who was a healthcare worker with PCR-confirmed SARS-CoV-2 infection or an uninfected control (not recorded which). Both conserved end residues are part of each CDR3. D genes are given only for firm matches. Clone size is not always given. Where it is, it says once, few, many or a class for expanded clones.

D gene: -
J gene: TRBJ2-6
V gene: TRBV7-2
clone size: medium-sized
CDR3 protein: CASSPPWSSGANVLTF
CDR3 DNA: TGTGCCAGCAGCCCACCTTGGAGCTCTGGGGCCAACGTCCTGACTTTC

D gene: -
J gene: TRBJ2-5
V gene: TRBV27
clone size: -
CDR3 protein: CASSPDRQETQYF
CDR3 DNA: TGTGCCAGCAGTCCCGACCGCCAAGAGACCCAGTACTTC

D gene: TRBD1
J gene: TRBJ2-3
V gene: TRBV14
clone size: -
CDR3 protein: CASSQAGTATDTQYF
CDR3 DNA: TGTGCCAGCAGCCAAGCCGGGACAGCCACAGATACGCAGTATTTT

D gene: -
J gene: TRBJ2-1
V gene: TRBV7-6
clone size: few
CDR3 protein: CASSHGYNEQFF
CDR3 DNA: TGTGCCAGCAGTCACGGGTACAATGAGCAGTTCTTC

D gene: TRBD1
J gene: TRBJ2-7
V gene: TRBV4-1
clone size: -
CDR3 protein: CASSSDWDRERAYEQYF
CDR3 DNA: TGCGCCAGCAGCTCCGATTGGGACAGGGAAAGGGCCTACGAGCAGTACTTC

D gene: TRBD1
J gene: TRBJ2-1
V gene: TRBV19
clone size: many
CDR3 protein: CASSTLAGQGFAEQFF
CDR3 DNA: TGTGCCAGTAGTACCCTCGCCGGACAGGGGTTCGCGGAGCAGTTCTTC

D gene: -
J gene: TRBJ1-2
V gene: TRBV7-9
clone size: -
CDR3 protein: CASSLGRTDGYTF
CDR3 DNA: TGTGCCAGCAGCCTCGGAAGGACAGACGGCTACACCTTC

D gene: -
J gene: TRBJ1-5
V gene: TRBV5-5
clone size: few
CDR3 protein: CASTRDGSNQPQHF
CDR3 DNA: TGTGCCAGCACCCGGGACGGTAGCAATCAGCCCCAGCATTTT

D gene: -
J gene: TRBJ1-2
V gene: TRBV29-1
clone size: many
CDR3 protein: CSVRRATNYGYTF
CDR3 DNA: TGCAGCGTCCGCAGGGCAACAAACTATGGCTACACCTTC

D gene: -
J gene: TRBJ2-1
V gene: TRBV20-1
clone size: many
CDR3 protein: CSAMEGAPNEQFF
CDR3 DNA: TGCAGTGCTATGGAGGGGGCCCCTAATGAGCAGTTCTTC

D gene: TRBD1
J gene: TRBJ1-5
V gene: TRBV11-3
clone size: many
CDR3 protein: CASSNRPGQGESGNQPQHF
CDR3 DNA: TGTGCCAGCAGCAACCGGCCGGGACAGGGGGAATCTGGCAATCAGCCCCAGCATTTT

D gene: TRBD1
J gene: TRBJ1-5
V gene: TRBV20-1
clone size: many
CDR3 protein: CSATGQGNNQPQHF
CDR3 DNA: TGCAGTGCAACGGGACAGGGGAACAATCAGCCCCAGCATTTT

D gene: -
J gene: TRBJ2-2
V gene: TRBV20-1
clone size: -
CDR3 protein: CSAFTHTGELFF
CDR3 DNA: TGCAGTGCTTTTACTCACACCGGGGAGCTGTTTTTT

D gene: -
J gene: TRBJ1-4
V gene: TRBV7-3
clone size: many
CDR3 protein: CASSFVLPRNEKLFF
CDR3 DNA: TGTGCCAGCAGCTTCGTTCTCCCGCGGAATGAAAAACTGTTTTTT

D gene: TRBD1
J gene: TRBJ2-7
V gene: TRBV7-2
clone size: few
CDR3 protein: CATTPDRYPGEQYF
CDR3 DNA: TGTGCCACTACGCCGGACAGGTACCCAGGCGAGCAGTACTTC

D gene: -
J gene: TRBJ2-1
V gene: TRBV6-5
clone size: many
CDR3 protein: CASSYSGGRNNEQFF
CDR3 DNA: TGTGCCAGCAGTTACTCCGGGGGGCGGAACAATGAGCAGTTCTTC

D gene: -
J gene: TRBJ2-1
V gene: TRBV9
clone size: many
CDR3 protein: CASSLSRGESQFF
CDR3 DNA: TGTGCCAGCAGCCTTTCGCGAGGGGAATCGCAGTTCTTC

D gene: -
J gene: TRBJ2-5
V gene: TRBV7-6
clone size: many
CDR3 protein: CASSLVTAAQETQYF
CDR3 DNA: TGTGCCAGCAGCTTAGTCACGGCAGCCCAAGAGACCCAGTACTTC

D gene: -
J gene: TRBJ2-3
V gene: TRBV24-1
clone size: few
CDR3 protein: CATRETQGSDTQYF
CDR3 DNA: TGTGCCACTAGGGAGACGCAGGGGTCGGATACGCAGTATTTT

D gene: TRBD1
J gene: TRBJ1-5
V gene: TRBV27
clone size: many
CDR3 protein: CASSLSGRGRNQPQHF
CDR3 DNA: TGTGCCAGCAGTTTATCGGGCAGGGGGCGAAATCAGCCCCAGCATTTT

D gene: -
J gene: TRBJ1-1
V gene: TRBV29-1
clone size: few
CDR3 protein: CSGYGAMNTEAFF
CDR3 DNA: TGCAGCGGGTACGGGGCCATGAACACTGAAGCTTTCTTT

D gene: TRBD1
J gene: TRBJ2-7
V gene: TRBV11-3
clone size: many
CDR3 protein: CASSLVGQGAAEQYF
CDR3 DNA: TGTGCCAGCAGCTTAGTCGGACAGGGGGCAGCCGAGCAGTACTTC

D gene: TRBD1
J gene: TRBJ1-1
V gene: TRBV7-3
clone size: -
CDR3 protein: CASSPQGQGYTEAFF
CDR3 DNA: TGTGCCAGCAGCCCACAGGGACAGGGATATACTGAAGCTTTCTTT

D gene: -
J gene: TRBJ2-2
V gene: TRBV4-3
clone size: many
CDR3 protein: CASSQDPRGAGELFF
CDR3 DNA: TGCGCCAGCAGCCAAGACCCGAGAGGGGCCGGGGAGCTGTTTTTT

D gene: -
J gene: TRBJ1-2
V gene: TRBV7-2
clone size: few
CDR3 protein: CASSLAREGYTF
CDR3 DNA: TGTGCCAGCAGCTTAGCGCGGGAAGGCTACACCTTC

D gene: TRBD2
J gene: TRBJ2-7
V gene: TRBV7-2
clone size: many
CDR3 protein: CASSPTPSGGFSYEQYF
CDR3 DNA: TGTGCCAGCAGCCCTACTCCTAGCGGGGGGTTCTCCTACGAGCAGTACTTC

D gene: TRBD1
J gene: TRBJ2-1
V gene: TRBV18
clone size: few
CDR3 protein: CASSVQGDSSYNEQFF
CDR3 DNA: TGTGCCAGCTCAGTACAGGGGGATAGCTCCTACAATGAGCAGTTCTTC

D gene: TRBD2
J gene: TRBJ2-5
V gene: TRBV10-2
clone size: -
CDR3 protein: CASSGTSGGKTQYF
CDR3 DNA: TGCGCCAGCAGCGGGACTAGCGGGGGGAAGACCCAGTACTTC

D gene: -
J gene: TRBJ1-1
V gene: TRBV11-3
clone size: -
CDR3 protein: CASSSLRARTEAFF
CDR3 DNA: TGTGCCAGCAGCTCCTTAAGGGCGCGCACTGAAGCTTTCTTT

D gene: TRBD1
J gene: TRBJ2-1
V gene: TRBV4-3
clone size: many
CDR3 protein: CASSQGGQGGWGNEQFF
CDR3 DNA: TGCGCCAGCAGCCAGGGAGGACAGGGCGGTTGGGGTAATGAGCAGTTCTTC